The text below deals with one T cell receptor beta chain. This clonotype was recorded a few times. Its specific antigen is unknown. No much larger clone is present one base from it, and per-base qualities are unavailable. This entry belongs to a study of identical twins (TCRdb year 2016). Regarding the study in general: To test whether fetal clonotypes persist, the study used deep sequencing on TCR alpha and beta repertoires from monozygotic twins, unrelated adults of various ages, and cord blood. To rule out contamination, replicate twin experiments were performed at different times with different library preparation protocols.

From a lookup of the germline V gene, CDR1 and CDR2 are ENHRY and SYGVKD. The germline V end is reduced by 2 bases and the J end by 2 bases; junction bases left unmatched: 3. Spanning cysteine to phenylalanine, the CDR3 consists of 14 amino acids. Of the read, only the CDR3 DNA is kept; its 42 bases are in frame from base 1. Library preparation used 5' RACE. Sequencing used an Illumina HiSeq 2000. A universal primer binding site was added through template switching, and the final cDNA carried a unique molecular identifier so that TCR cDNA molecules could be counted accurately. Specific primers in the conserved constant-segment region were used to synthesize first-strand cDNA for the TCR alpha and beta chains. To control for contamination, each cDNA library was double barcoded with a SMART-Mk sample barcode plus Illumina barcodes. TruSeq adapter sequences and Illumina sample barcodes were added in two successive PCR steps. The Illumina HiSeq platform was used with custom primers to sequence TCR alpha and beta cDNA libraries. The study's own analysis went as follows. MiGEC processed the raw reads to extract unique molecular identifiers, while MiXCR was used to determine the CDR3 positions. Recombination models were inferred per individual with the repgenHMM and IGoR tools using an EM algorithm. Shared clonotype analysis was performed with the tcR package in R, normalizing sharing by the product of cloneset sizes. To study raw recombination free of thymic and clonal selection effects, out-of-frame nonproductive sequences were analyzed. TCRdb reprocessing: public reads trimmed at Q25 with fastp, clones called with MiXCR, in-frame beta chains kept. Each CDR3 protein gets just one entry, which takes the most common genes and DNA from the rows behind it. The V and J calls here are based on TCRdb, not the publication. Within this sample are some 760,000 distinct CDR3 sequences, with over 15% of them counted one time only. 10% to 15% of the sample is held by the ten biggest clonotypes.

What the work shows at the level of the full study, not this receptor alone: Compared with coincidental sharing between unrelated individuals, out-of-frame TCR alpha sequences shared between twins showed an excess of sequences with low generation probability. Invariant T cells such as MAIT and iNKT could partly confound zero-insertion analyses, though diverse VJ usage argued against this for most clonotypes. Out-of-frame TCR alpha sharing in monozygotic twins was systematically underestimated by recombination models, whereas sharing between unrelated individuals was in agreement with the recombination models. Abundant cord blood beta clonotypes carried fewer insertions; young adult naive repertoires showed a weaker similar trend, while memory repertoires showed none. The excess sharing between twins in beta out-of-frame sequences was weaker because fewer shared sequences reduced the signal-to-noise ratio. Because the same donors could not be followed over many years, the conclusions relied on cross-sectional statistical analysis.

Every donor in the study was a healthy Caucasian. Three pairs of female monozygotic twins, all aged 18 to 29 years, made up the twin cohort. Peripheral blood mononuclear cells were used as the source from which RNA for TCR libraries was isolated. These data were also filed under a second study, of T cells expressing NK-cell markers. The second source states: Three sorted T-cell subsets (CD3+CD56+NKG2C+, CD3+CD56+NKG2C- and CD3+CD56-NKG2C+) from 7 to 9 donors had their TCR beta-chain repertoires profiled. Of the eight sequenced donors, seven were found to be HCMV-seropositive and one was found to be HCMV-seronegative. In several experiments an anti-gammadeltaTCR antibody was added to restrict sorting to alphabetaTCR-expressing T cells. In 5 to 7 donors, the dominant CD3+CD56+NKG2C+ clonotypes ranked among the top 10 CD8+ clonotypes, making up about 1.0-7.0% of CD8+ T cells. Those dominant clonotypes were again the most abundant among CD3+CD56-NKG2C+ cells in four donors, at roughly 28.3-60.1%. It remained unclear whether the expanded NKG2C-expressing T cell clones were specific for HCMV antigens. The study sequenced eight donors, all healthy volunteers chosen at random: three men and five women. HCMV serostatus was determined by detecting HCMV-specific IgG in serum with a commercial ELISA kit. For five or six donors, unsorted PBMC were also used to sequence bulk peripheral blood T-cell repertoires. Reads were demultiplexed and grouped by UMI with MIGEC, and clonotypes were assembled and quantified with MiTCR. Only TCR cDNA sequences supported by at least two reads were kept to exclude erroneous sequences. The tcR package was used for downstream repertoire analysis, and clonotypes were matched between fractions using CDR3 nucleotide sequence together with V segment. VDJmatch was used to annotate antigen specificity against VDJdb, with one amino acid substitution allowed in CDR3.

The sequence was obtained from a woman aged 18-35 years in good health. The sample comprised PBMCs. The rearrangement joined TRBV10-3 to TRBJ2-7; TRBD1 fits 7 bases in the junction. The CDR3 reads CAISEGTEAYEQYF. The sequenced DNA is TGTGCCATCAGTGAGGGGACAGAAGCCTACGAGCAGTACTTC.